The 30 T cell receptor beta chains given below trace back to one sample, sequenced in a study of T cells in Graves' hyperthyroidism and ophthalmopathy. Researchers took RNA transcripts and amplified the TCR beta CDR3 regions from them. Primed by the HTBI set, a first-round RT-PCR was run on the TCR CDR3. TCRdb processed the multiplex PCR reads anew with MiXCR; each CDR3 protein has one entry. Of 600,000 or so distinct CDR3 sequences listed, over 12% are singletons. What was sequenced was blood. The receptor set was obtained from a woman younger than 35 with Graves' ophthalmopathy.

This clonotype was seen repeatedly, ten times or more. The rearrangement joins TRBV28 to TRBJ2-3; TRBD2 matches at 16 bases. Germline-derived CDR1 and CDR2 are MDHEN and SYDVKM. V was clipped by 10 bases and J by 2 bases; unmatched bases: 3. The CDR3 has 15 residues. This chain's CDR3 is CAIGTSGRATDTQYF. The DNA of the CDR3 is TGTGCCATCGGGACTAGCGGGAGGGCCACAGATACGCAGTATTTT.

As DNA, the CDR3 is TGCGCCAGCAGCAATCGGCACGGGACTAGCGGAGGGGTGGCCAAAAACATTCAGTACTTC. Translation gives CASSNRHGTSGGVAKNIQYF. The rearrangement joins TRBV4-3 to TRBJ2-4, with 11 nucleotides matching TRBD2. This CDR3 spans 20 amino acids. Trimming removed 5 bases from V and 1 base from J; junction bases left unmatched: 16. In germline, CDR1 is LGHNA, CDR2 YSLEER.

A few counts support this clonotype. The chain joins TRBV6-5 to TRBJ2-5; tentatively, D is TRBD1 or TRBD2 (5 bases each). Trimming pared 0 bases from V and 1 base from J, leaving 12 bases between. Per germline, CDR1 MNHEY and CDR2 SVGAGI. The CDR3 length is 16 residues. CDR3: CASSYSYRGPQETQYF. Here the CDR3 DNA reads TGTGCCAGCAGTTACTCCTACCGGGGCCCCCAAGAGACCCAGTACTTC.

The chain joins TRBV12-3 or TRBV12-4 to TRBJ2-7, with unresolved D. V was cut by 7 bases and J by 5 bases, with 15 bases left in between. CDR3 length: 13 amino acids. CDR3 amino acids: CASTVYGVNEQYF. The CDR3 DNA reads TGTGCCAGCACAGTTTATGGGGTTAACGAGCAGTACTTC.

This clonotype is medium-sized by share. The gene calls are TRBV12-3 or TRBV12-4 and TRBJ1-1; D might be TRBD1 (5 bases). Trimming cost V 3 bases and J 5 bases, with 10 bases left between them. This CDR3 has 13 amino acids. CDR3 DNA: TGTGCCAGCAGTTTTACGGGGCGTACTGAAGCTTTCTTT. Translated, it gives CASSFTGRTEAFF.

In its sample, this clonotype was seen many times. J is TRBJ2-7 and V is TRBV20-1, with D maybe TRBD2 (5 bases). The CDR3 covers 14 residues. CDR1 and CDR2 from the germline V gene are DFQATT and SNEGSKA (reference sequence). Deletions cut 1 base from V and 2 bases from J, with 12 bases between. For the CDR3, the DNA is TGCAGTGCTAGAGTCCGGGGATTGGCCTACGAGCAGTACTTC. Translated: CSARVRGLAYEQYF.

The table lists this clonotype with many counts. This sequence joins TRBV6-2 or TRBV6-3 and TRBJ2-7; the match to TRBD2 covers 11 bases. The CDR3 length is 17 residues. CDR1 is MNHEY and CDR2 is SVGEGT in the germline V gene. The junction had 11 bases not matched to a gene; V was cut back by 0 bases and J by 7 bases. This chain's CDR3 is CASSYSSLAGVREEQYF. The CDR3 nucleotides read TGTGCCAGCAGTTACTCGTCACTAGCGGGAGTCCGGGAAGAGCAGTACTTC.

There are many counts of this clonotype. The rearrangement joins TRBV11-1 to TRBJ2-7, with D unresolved. Trimming pared 4 bases from V and 4 bases from J, leaving 8 bases between. Per the germline V gene, CDR1 is SGHAT and CDR2 is FQDESV (reference sequence). The CDR3 loop spans 12 amino acids. This chain's CDR3 is CASSSAGYEQYF. CDR3 DNA: TGTGCCAGCAGCTCCGCCGGGTACGAGCAGTACTTC.

The genes are TRBV29-1 and TRBJ2-1; 8 nucleotides line up with TRBD1. Losses at the gene ends were 1 base for V and 8 bases for J; bases not matched to a gene: 4. This CDR3 region has 13 residues. Germline-derived CDR1 and CDR2 are SQVTM and ANQGSEA. Here the CDR3 DNA reads TGCAGCGTTGAAGTCGCAGGGGGCGATGAGCAGTTCTTC. It is translated as CSVEVAGGDEQFF.

This clonotype came up many times. The chain recombines TRBV7-2 with TRBJ2-1; D remains unclear. CDR1 and CDR2 from the germline V gene are SGHTA and FQGNSA. Trimming removed 0 bases from V and 0 bases from J, with 12 bases in between. The CDR3 loop spans 17 amino acids. In nucleotides, the CDR3 is TGTGCCAGCAGCTTAGCGGCAGGCCTGAGCTCCTACAATGAGCAGTTCTTC. Its protein product is CASSLAAGLSSYNEQFF.

This clonotype was counted ten times or more. The chain couples TRBV9 to TRBJ2-7; tentatively, D is TRBD1 (6 bases). CDR1 and CDR2 from the germline V gene are SGDLS and YYNGEE. The CDR3 is made up of 14 amino acids. The V end lost 0 bases, the J end lost 5 bases, and 12 bases lay between the germline ends. The CDR3 loop reads CASSVGGRDNEQYF. In nucleotides, the CDR3 is TGTGCCAGCAGCGTAGGCGGCAGGGACAACGAGCAGTACTTC.

This clonotype was counted only a few times. The chain carries TRBV6-1 and TRBJ1-6; 7 positions agree with TRBD1. J lost 4 bases, V lost 6 bases, and 12 bases had no gene match. Germline CDR1 MNHNS, CDR2 SASEGT. This CDR3 region has 17 residues. CDR3 in amino acids: CASRRGQSIVYNSPLHF. The CDR3 DNA sequence: TGTGCCAGCAGAAGGGGACAGTCCATAGTGTATAATTCACCCCTCCACTTT.

This clonotype was observed a few times. The chain carries TRBV7-8 and TRBJ1-5; the D gene is possibly TRBD1 (5 bases). The CDR3 is 15 amino acids. Germline V gives CDR1 SGHVS, CDR2 FQNEAQ. V lost 1 base, J lost 6 bases, and 13 bases lay in between. CDR3 sequence reads: CASSLDGGLAQPQHF. The CDR3 bases are TGTGCCAGCAGCTTAGATGGGGGATTAGCTCAGCCCCAGCATTTT.

This clonotype was counted many times. The chain uses TRBV7-9 and TRBJ2-4; TRBD1 or TRBD2 may be the D gene (6 bases each). CDR3 length: 16 amino acids. The V gene's germline CDR1 is SEHNR and CDR2 FQNEAQ (reference sequence). V lost 0 bases to trimming and J lost 4 bases, with 13 bases between them. CDR3 nucleotide sequence: TGTGCCAGCAGCTTAGCACAGGGAGGCGGAAAAAACATTCAGTACTTC. Translating it yields CASSLAQGGGKNIQYF. The complete variable domain, with remaining parts taken from reference TRBV7-9 and TRBJ2-4, reads DTGVSQNPRHKITKRGQNVTFRCDPISEHNRLYWYRQTLGQGPEFLTYFQNEAQLEKSRLLSDRFSAERPKGSFSTLEIQRTEQGDSAMYLCASSLAQGGGKNIQYFGAGTRLSVL.

This clonotype was seen ten or more times. The chain couples TRBV10-3 to TRBJ2-5; 8 bases line up with TRBD1. CDR3 length equals 18 residues. V lost 5 bases, J lost 1 base, and 15 bases stayed unmatched. Germline CDR1 reads ENHRY; CDR2 reads SYGVKD. Here the CDR3 reads CAISILAPGQEAQETQYF. CDR3 nucleotide sequence: TGTGCCATCAGTATACTCGCACCGGGACAGGAGGCCCAAGAGACCCAGTACTTC.

This clonotype was counted many times. The chain recombines TRBV12-3 or TRBV12-4 with TRBJ2-7; 8 positions match TRBD1. With 3 bases clipped from V and 6 bases from J, the junction kept 7 bases outside the gene matches. CDR3 length: 14 amino acids. The CDR3 DNA sequence: TGTGCCAGCAGTTTCGACGACAGGGGCGGCGAGCAGTACTTC. Residues: CASSFDDRGGEQYF.

Ten or more counts support this clonotype. This chain links TRBV20-1 with TRBJ1-3; no definite D call. The CDR3 spans 12 residues. Trimming shortened V by 2 bases and J by 0 bases, and 2 bases separated the two germline ends. Germline lookup yields CDR1 DFQATT and CDR2 SNEGSKA (reference sequence). The CDR3 protein is CSARHSGNTIYF. The CDR3 bases are TGCAGTGCTAGACACTCTGGAAACACCATATATTTT.

This clonotype was seen more than once but under ten times. The chain recombines TRBV6-2 or TRBV6-3 with TRBJ2-2; 7 nucleotides align to TRBD2. The CDR3 consists of 15 residues. CDR1 MNHEY and CDR2 SVGEGT come from the germline V gene. V shed 2 bases, J shed 6 bases, and the junction held 6 bases outside the gene matches. The DNA of the CDR3 is TGTGCCAGCAGTTACGTTGCGGGAGACGCCGGGGAGCTGTTTTTT. This sequence encodes CASSYVAGDAGELFF.

This clonotype was detected a few times. The junction departs from germline at one end; a sequencing error may be responsible. This chain joins TRBV30 and TRBJ2-2; 9 nucleotides align to TRBD2. This CDR3 has 13 residues. The germline CDR1 and CDR2 sequences are GTSNPN and SVGIG (reference sequence). CDR3 bases: TGCGCGGTGCGGGAGGGCCGAACCGGGGAGCTGTTTTTT. Translated, it gives CAVREGRTGELFF.

V and J are TRBV14 and TRBJ2-1; D is possibly TRBD2 (5 bases). Trimming cost V 4 bases and J 6 bases, with 19 bases left between them. CDR1 SGHDN and CDR2 FVKESK come from the germline V gene. The CDR3 consists of 16 residues. In DNA, the CDR3 is TGTGCCAGCAGCCCCCTCTTGGGAGTGGGCGGCAATGAGCAGTTCTTC. Protein product: CASSPLLGVGGNEQFF.

At least ten counts were recorded for this clonotype. The rearrangement joins TRBV30 to TRBJ1-1; 8 bases map to TRBD1. This CDR3 has 13 amino acids. The V gene end was trimmed by 6 bases and the J gene end by 5 bases; junction bases not matched to a gene: 8. Germline CDR1 is GTSNPN and CDR2 is SVGIG (reference sequence). CDR3 nucleotide sequence: TGTGCCTGCTTTCAGGGGGCATGGACTGAAGCTTTCTTT. Translation: CACFQGAWTEAFF.

The CDR3 protein is CASSPLRVAGAGEQFF. The CDR3 DNA follows: TGTGCCAGCAGCCCCCTCAGGGTAGCGGGAGCAGGTGAGCAGTTCTTC. The gene calls are TRBV9 and TRBJ2-1, with 9 bases aligning to TRBD2. The CDR3 has 16 amino acids. CDR1 and CDR2 (germline): SGDLS, YYNGEE. V lost 4 bases and J lost 9; bases outside the gene matches: 14.

This clonotype came up a few times. The rearrangement uses TRBV29-1 and TRBJ1-2, with 8 bases lining up with TRBD1. This CDR3 spans 14 amino acids. The germline gives CDR1 SQVTM, CDR2 ANQGSEA. V shed 3 bases, J shed 4 bases, and the junction held 7 bases outside the gene matches. CDR3 nucleotides: TGCAGCGTTGACGCCCAGGGGGCCACCTATGGCTACACCTTC. Protein: CSVDAQGATYGYTF.

This clonotype was picked up a small number of times. V and J are TRBV5-4 and TRBJ2-1; 11 nucleotides match TRBD1. Per the germline V gene, CDR1 is SGHNT and CDR2 is YYREEE (reference sequence). The CDR3 consists of 14 residues. The J segment lost 11 bases and the V segment lost 4 bases, leaving 8 bases of the junction unmatched. CDR3: CASSRDRGTSKQFF. The CDR3 DNA reads as TGTGCCAGCAGCCGGGACAGGGGGACAAGTAAGCAGTTCTTC.

This clonotype was observed at least ten times. The V gene is TRBV6-5, the J gene TRBJ2-7; TRBD1 is a possible D gene (6 bases). CDR3 length: 13 amino acids. V was shortened by 0 bases and J by 6 bases, with 9 bases between the two germline ends. Germline CDR1 reads MNHEY; CDR2 reads SVGAGI. This CDR3 is CASSYSRGGEQYF. CDR3 bases: TGTGCCAGCAGTTACTCGAGAGGGGGCGAGCAGTACTTC.

A remark on this clonotype: A much larger clone differs from this one at a single base, so this may be a read error. The chain's CDR3 is CSARSGIGNNEQFF. DNA for the CDR3: TGCAGTGCTAGAAGCGGGATAGGGAACAATGAGCAGTTCTTC. The gene calls are TRBV20-1 and TRBJ2-1, with TRBD2 matching 7 bases. V shed 2 bases, J shed 5 bases, and the junction held 6 bases outside the gene matches. The CDR3 consists of 14 residues. Germline CDR1 DFQATT, CDR2 SNEGSKA (reference sequence).

The table lists this clonotype with many counts. The chain is built from TRBV12-3 or TRBV12-4 and TRBJ2-7; D remains unclear. The V end lost 6 bases, the J end lost 6 bases, and 15 bases lay between the germline ends. The CDR3 length is 13 residues. In DNA form, the CDR3 reads TGTGCCAGCAGCCACGGCTTCGGTTCCGAGCAGTACTTC. Its protein product is CASSHGFGSEQYF.

The chain couples TRBV2 to TRBJ2-3; D might be TRBD2 (9 bases). Germline assignment: CDR1 SNHLY and CDR2 FYNNEI. CDR3 length: 18 residues. Trimming shortened V by 8 bases and J by 2 bases, and 26 bases separated the two germline ends. CDR3 bases: TGTGCCAGCCTGACAGGGGTGGTAGAGCGGGGGGTCACAGATACGCAGTATTTT. This sequence encodes CASLTGVVERGVTDTQYF.

This clonotype was detected many times. The rearrangement uses TRBV27 and TRBJ2-2; D possibly corresponds to TRBD2 (6 bases). Germline V gene lookup returns CDR1 MNHEY and CDR2 SMNVEV (reference sequence). This CDR3 has 14 residues. Trimming removed 5 bases at V and 7 bases at J, with 14 bases between. CDR3 amino acids: CASSVPSVGGELFF. The CDR3 DNA reads TGTGCCAGCAGTGTGCCTAGCGTGGGCGGGGAGCTGTTTTTT.

This clonotype was counted many times. The genes are TRBV13 and TRBJ2-7, with D perhaps TRBD2 (5 bases). CDR1 PRHDT and CDR2 FYEKMQ come from the germline V gene (reference sequence). V was pared by 0 bases and J by 1 base, with 13 bases between. The CDR3 spans 16 residues. The CDR3: CASSLGSLAGSYEQYF. The DNA for the CDR3 is TGTGCCAGCAGCTTAGGGAGCCTAGCCGGGTCCTACGAGCAGTACTTC.